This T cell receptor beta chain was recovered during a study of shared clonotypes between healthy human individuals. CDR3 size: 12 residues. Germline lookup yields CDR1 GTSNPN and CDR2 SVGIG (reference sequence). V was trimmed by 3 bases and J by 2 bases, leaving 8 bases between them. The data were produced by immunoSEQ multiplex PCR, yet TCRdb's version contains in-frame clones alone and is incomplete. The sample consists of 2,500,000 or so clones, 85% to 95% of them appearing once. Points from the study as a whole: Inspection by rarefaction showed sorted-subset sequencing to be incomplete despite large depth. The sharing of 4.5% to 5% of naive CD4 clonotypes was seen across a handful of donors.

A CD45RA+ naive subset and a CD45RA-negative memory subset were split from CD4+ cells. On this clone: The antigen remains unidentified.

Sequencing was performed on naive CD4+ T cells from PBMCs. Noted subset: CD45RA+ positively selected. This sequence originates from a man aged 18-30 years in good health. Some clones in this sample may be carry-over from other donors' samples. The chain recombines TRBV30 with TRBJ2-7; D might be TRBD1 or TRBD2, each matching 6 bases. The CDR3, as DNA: TGTGCCTGGAGCGGGGGCCCCTACGAGCAGTACTTC. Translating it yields CAWSGGPYEQYF.